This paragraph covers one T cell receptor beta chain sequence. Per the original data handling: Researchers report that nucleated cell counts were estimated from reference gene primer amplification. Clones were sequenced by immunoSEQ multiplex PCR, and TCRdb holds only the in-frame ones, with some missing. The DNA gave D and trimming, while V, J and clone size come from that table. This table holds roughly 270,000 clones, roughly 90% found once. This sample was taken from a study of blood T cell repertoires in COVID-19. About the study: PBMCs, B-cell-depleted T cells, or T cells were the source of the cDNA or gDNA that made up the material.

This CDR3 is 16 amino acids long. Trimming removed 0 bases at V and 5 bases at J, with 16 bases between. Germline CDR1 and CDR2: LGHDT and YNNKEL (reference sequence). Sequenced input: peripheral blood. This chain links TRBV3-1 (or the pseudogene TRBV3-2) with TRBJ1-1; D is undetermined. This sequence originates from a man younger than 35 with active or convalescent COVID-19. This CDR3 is CASSQESGGYWTEAFF. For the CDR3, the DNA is TGTGCCAGCAGCCAAGAATCTGGCGGGTATTGGACTGAAGCTTTCTTT.